This T cell receptor (beta chain) was observed in a study of T cells after yellow fever vaccination. General observations from the study: The booster saw the reappearance of most primary-vaccination clones (roughly 95% CD4, less than 90% CD8). By day 5 rather than day 15, the secondary response had peaked, though it was weaker.

This clonotype has a count of ten or more. Its target is unknown. Germline V gene data show CDR1 as LGHNA and CDR2 as YSLEER. The CDR3 runs to 17 residues. Germline trimming cut 1 base from V and 4 bases from J; bases unmatched to any gene: 9. TCRdb analysed the 5' RACE reads with MiXCR anew, one entry per CDR3 protein. The sample includes 90,000 to 130,000 distinct CDR3 sequences, 7.5% to 9.5% of them seen just once. This clonotype was sampled from a man aged 30 to 45 who received the YFV17D yellow fever vaccine. The chain recombines TRBV4-3 with TRBJ2-1; 8 nucleotides line up with TRBD2. The material was CD8+ T cells sorted from PBMCs, obtained 45 days after the yellow fever booster vaccination. This chain's CDR3 is CASSQGVGVAGYNEQFF. The CDR3 DNA is TGCGCCAGCAGCCAAGGAGTGGGAGTAGCGGGGTACAATGAGCAGTTCTTC.